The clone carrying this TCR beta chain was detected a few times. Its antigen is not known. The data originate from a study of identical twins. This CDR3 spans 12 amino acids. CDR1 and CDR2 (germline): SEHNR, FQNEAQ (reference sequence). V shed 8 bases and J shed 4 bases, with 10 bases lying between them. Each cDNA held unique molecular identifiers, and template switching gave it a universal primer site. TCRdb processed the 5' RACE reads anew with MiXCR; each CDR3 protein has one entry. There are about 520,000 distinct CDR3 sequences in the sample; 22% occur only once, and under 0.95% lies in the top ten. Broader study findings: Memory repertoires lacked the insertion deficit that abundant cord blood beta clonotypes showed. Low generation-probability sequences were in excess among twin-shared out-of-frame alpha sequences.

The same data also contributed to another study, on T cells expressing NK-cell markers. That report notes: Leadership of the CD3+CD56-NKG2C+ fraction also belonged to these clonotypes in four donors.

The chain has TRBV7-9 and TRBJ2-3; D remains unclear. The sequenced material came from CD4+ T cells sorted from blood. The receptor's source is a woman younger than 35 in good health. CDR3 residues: CASPEAADTQYF. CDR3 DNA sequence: TGTGCCAGCCCCGAGGCGGCAGATACGCAGTATTTT.